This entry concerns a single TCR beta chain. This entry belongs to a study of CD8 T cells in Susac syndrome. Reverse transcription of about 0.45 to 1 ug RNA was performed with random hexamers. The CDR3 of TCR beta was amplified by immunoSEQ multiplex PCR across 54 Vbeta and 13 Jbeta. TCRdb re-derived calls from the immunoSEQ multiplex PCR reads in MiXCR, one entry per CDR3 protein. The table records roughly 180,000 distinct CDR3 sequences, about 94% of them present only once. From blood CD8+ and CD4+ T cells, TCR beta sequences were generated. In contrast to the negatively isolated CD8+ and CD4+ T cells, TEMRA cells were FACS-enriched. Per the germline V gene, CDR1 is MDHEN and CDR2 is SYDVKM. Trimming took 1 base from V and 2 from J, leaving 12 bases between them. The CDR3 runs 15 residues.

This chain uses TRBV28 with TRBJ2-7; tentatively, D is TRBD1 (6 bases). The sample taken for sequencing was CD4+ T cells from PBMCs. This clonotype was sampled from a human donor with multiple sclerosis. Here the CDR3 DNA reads TGTGCCAGCAGTTTATCCCGGACAGAGACCTACGAGCAGTACTTC. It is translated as CASSLSRTETYEQYF.